Listed here are 19 T cell receptor beta chains from one sample, sequenced in a study of Ad26.COV2.S vaccination and SARS-CoV-2 variants. The table came from immunoSEQ multiplex PCR; TCRdb's copy has only in-frame clones and leaves some out. This sample has 380,000 or so clones, with around 88% found just once. This sample's treatment: some 20 received Ad26.COV2.S at low or high dose, single or two shots; about 5 received placebo; per-sample allocation not given. The samples date from day 63 after the first vaccine or placebo injection. This material consisted of peripheral blood, taken in a trial of Ad26.COV2.S vaccine versus placebo. The receptors come from a person between 18 and 65 years old who received the Ad26.COV2.S COVID-19 vaccine or a placebo.

The chain is built from TRBV12-1 and TRBJ2-7; the table's D call, TRBD2, was not checked against the DNA. TRBV12-1 is recorded as a pseudogene. The CDR3 consists of 22 residues. The CDR3, as DNA: TGTGCCAGCAGCTTTGGGGGGAATCGCCACGGGTCCGGGAGGCCCCAGTCCTACGAGCAGTACTTC. Its translation: CASSFGGNRHGSGRPQSYEQYF.

V and J are TRBV19 and TRBJ2-1; 8 positions agree with TRBD2. Germline V lookup: CDR1 LNHDA, CDR2 SQIVND (reference sequence). V lost 5 bases and J lost 6; bases outside the gene matches: 9. The CDR3 spans 15 residues. The CDR3: CASSYPGLGGNEQFF. For the CDR3, the DNA is TGTGCCAGTAGTTACCCGGGACTAGGAGGCAATGAGCAGTTCTTC.

This clone was found once. The chain employs TRBV7-2 and TRBJ1-2, with 11 bases lining up with TRBD1. V shed 5 bases, J shed 3 bases, and the junction held 11 bases outside the gene matches. Germline CDR1 and CDR2: SGHTA and FQGNSA. The CDR3 has 17 amino acids. CDR3 amino acids: CASSPYGGTGGYYGYTF. CDR3 sequence (DNA): TGTGCCAGCAGCCCCTATGGGGGGACAGGGGGATACTATGGCTACACCTTC. Combining the CDR3 with reference TRBV7-2 and TRBJ1-2 gives the whole variable domain GAGVSQSPSNKVTEKGKDVELRCDPISGHTALYWYRQSLGQGLEFLIYFQGNSAPDKSGLPSDRFSAERTGGSVSTLTIQRTQQEDSAVYLCASSPYGGTGGYYGYTFGSGTRLTVV.

The chain has TRBV18 and TRBJ1-1; unclear D gene. Germline CDR1 KGHSH, CDR2 LQKENI. The V gene lost 3 bases and the J gene lost 2 bases, with 13 bases spanning the gap. The CDR3 totals 15 residues. In nucleotides, the CDR3 is TGTGCCAGCTCACCGCCCTCTAAGCCCAACACTGAAGCTTTCTTT. This sequence encodes CASSPPSKPNTEAFF.

The V and J genes are TRBV28 and TRBJ2-5; D is unresolved. The CDR3 extends over 13 amino acids. V was shortened by 3 bases and J by 5 bases, with 10 bases between the two germline ends. Germline V lookup: CDR1 MDHEN, CDR2 SYDVKM. CDR3 residues: CASSLARMETQYF. The DNA for the CDR3 is TGTGCCAGCAGTTTGGCGCGAATGGAGACCCAGTACTTC.

This sequence joins TRBV4-3 and TRBJ2-3; 9 bases are a match to TRBD2. CDR3 length equals 15 residues. V was pared by 3 bases and J by 4 bases, with 5 bases of the junction left unmatched. The germline CDR1 and CDR2 sequences are LGHNA and YSLEER. CDR3 nucleotide sequence: TGCGCCAGCAGCCAGCAGCGGGAGGCGTCAGATACGCAGTATTTT. This sequence encodes CASSQQREASDTQYF.

The chain recombines TRBV7-2 with TRBJ2-1; unclear D gene. CDR1 is SGHTA, CDR2 FQGNSA, per germline. V shed 0 bases and J shed 6 bases, with 6 bases lying between them. This CDR3 is 13 amino acids long. The CDR3 DNA is TGTGCCAGCAGCTTAGCGTTGTCCAATGAGCAGTTCTTC. This codes for CASSLALSNEQFF. The complete variable domain, with remaining parts taken from reference TRBV7-2 and TRBJ2-1, reads GAGVSQSPSNKVTEKGKDVELRCDPISGHTALYWYRQSLGQGLEFLIYFQGNSAPDKSGLPSDRFSAERTGGSVSTLTIQRTQQEDSAVYLCASSLALSNEQFFGPGTRLTVL.

The chain has TRBV10-3 and TRBJ1-1; 10 positions match TRBD1. The junction had 9 bases not matched to a gene; V was cut back by 10 bases and J by 4 bases. CDR3 size: 14 residues. Germline assignment: CDR1 ENHRY and CDR2 SYGVKD. Here the CDR3 reads CATEAGTGATEAFF. The CDR3 nucleotides read TGTGCCACAGAAGCCGGGACAGGGGCCACTGAAGCTTTCTTT.

V usage is TRBV6-4 and J usage is TRBJ2-5; unclear D gene. Germline values: CDR1 MRHNA, CDR2 SNTAGT. This CDR3 is built from 13 residues. The germline V and J ends were trimmed by 3 bases and 2 bases, with 7 bases remaining between them. The CDR3 region has the DNA TGTGCCAGCAGTGAGAGTCCGCAAGAGACCCAGTACTTC. Translation gives CASSESPQETQYF.

In its sample, this clone was seen once. The chain joins TRBV3-1 (or the pseudogene TRBV3-2) to TRBJ2-7, with a tentative D call TRBD1 (6 bases). The germline gives CDR1 LGHDT, CDR2 YNNKEL (reference sequence). Trimming removed 0 bases from V and 3 bases from J, with 12 bases in between. There are 15 residues in the CDR3. The CDR3 sequence: CASSQEGRGNYEQYF. In DNA form, the CDR3 reads TGTGCCAGCAGCCAAGAGGGCAGGGGCAACTACGAGCAGTACTTC.

The CDR3 reads CASRLNYAEAFF. As DNA, the CDR3 is TGTGCAAGTCGCTTAAATTACGCTGAAGCTTTCTTT. The rearrangement joins TRBV12-2 to TRBJ1-1. TRBV12-2 is listed as a pseudogene. The CDR3 sequence is 12 residues long.

This CDR3 reads CASSESGVQVGNEQFF. The CDR3 region has the DNA TGTGCCAGCAGTGAGTCTGGCGTGCAGGTAGGCAATGAGCAGTTCTTC. V usage is TRBV6-1 and J usage is TRBJ2-1; D not certain. CDR3 length equals 16 residues. Per germline, CDR1 MNHNS and CDR2 SASEGT. The V end lost 3 bases, the J end lost 6 bases, and 18 bases lay between the germline ends.

The chain carries TRBV5-1 and TRBJ1-2; maybe TRBD1 (6 bases). The V end was cut by 4 bases, the J end by 5 bases, with 12 bases between. Germline CDR1 reads SGHRS; CDR2 reads YFSETQ. This CDR3 is built from 13 residues. The CDR3 sequence is CASSPDSEYGYTF. In nucleotides, the CDR3 is TGCGCCAGCAGCCCGGACAGCGAATATGGCTACACCTTC.

This clone was seen a handful of times. The chain couples TRBV2 to TRBJ2-7; D is undetermined. This CDR3 contains 17 residues. The germline gives CDR1 SNHLY, CDR2 FYNNEI. V was shortened by 0 bases and J by 0 bases, with 15 bases between the two germline ends. The CDR3 nucleotides read TGTGCCAGCAGTGAAGCGATACTGGCCGAAGACTCCTACGAGCAGTACTTC. As protein: CASSEAILAEDSYEQYF.

The V and J genes are TRBV7-9 and TRBJ1-1, with D perhaps TRBD1 (5 bases). The length of the CDR3 is 14 residues. Trimming shortened V by 1 base and J by 3 bases, and 9 bases separated the two germline ends. Germline V lookup: CDR1 SEHNR, CDR2 FQNEAQ (reference sequence). The chain's CDR3 is CASSLGGKDTEAFF. DNA for the CDR3: TGTGCCAGCAGCTTAGGGGGGAAGGACACTGAAGCTTTCTTT.

The rearrangement links TRBV20-1 to TRBJ1-2; no definite D call. Germline-derived CDR1 and CDR2 are DFQATT and SNEGSKA (reference sequence). The CDR3 length is 8 residues. CDR3 nucleotide sequence: TGCAGGGCAGTTGGCTACACCTTC. This encodes CRAVGYTF.

The chain links TRBV5-4 to TRBJ1-3, with a tentative D call TRBD1 (5 bases). The CDR3 has 16 amino acids. Germline assignment: CDR1 SGHNT and CDR2 YYREEE (reference sequence). The ends were cut back, 0 bases at V and 2 bases at J, with 12 bases in the middle. CDR3 nucleotides: TGTGCCAGCAGCTTGGGCGGGGGGGACCCTGGAAACACCATATATTTT. Translation: CASSLGGGDPGNTIYF.

This chain links TRBV7-2 with TRBJ2-7, with no clear D. V dropped 1 base and J dropped 3 bases, with 10 bases sitting between them. Germline V gene lookup returns CDR1 SGHTA and CDR2 FQGNSA. The CDR3 runs to 14 residues. The DNA for the CDR3 is TGTGCCAGCAGCTTAGTTCCGACGAACTACGAGCAGTACTTC. Translating gives CASSLVPTNYEQYF.

The chain joins TRBV3-1 (or the pseudogene TRBV3-2) to TRBJ2-5; TRBD2 agrees at 8 bases. Losses at the gene ends were 2 bases for V and 3 bases for J; bases not matched to a gene: 8. The CDR3 has 16 residues. Germline V gives CDR1 LGHDT, CDR2 YNNKEL (reference sequence). The chain's CDR3 is CASSQRGSGAEETQYF. CDR3 DNA sequence: TGTGCCAGCAGCCAACGTGGTAGCGGGGCCGAAGAGACCCAGTACTTC.